These T cell receptor beta chains were read from a single sample in a study of blood T cell repertoires in COVID-19. The assay was immunoSEQ multiplex PCR, and TCRdb's table has in-frame clones only and misses some. The sample holds about 250,000 clones; around 83% are singletons and the top ten take nearly 9%. The material sequenced was peripheral blood. Receptor source: a man at least 80 years old with acute or convalescent COVID-19. Each CDR3 is given with its conserved first and last residue. A D gene is named only where the DNA matches it firmly. Clone size, where shown, is once, few, many, or a class for clones that have expanded.

v_call	j_call	d_call	clone_size	cdr3_nt	cdr3_aa
TRBV19	TRBJ2-7	NA	many	TGTGCCAGTAGTATAGACCCAGACAGGGAGGCTTCCTACGAGCAGTACTTC	CASSIDPDREASYEQYF
TRBV19	TRBJ1-4	TRBD1	NA	TGTGCCAGTAGTATAGGAGGACAGGGTAATGAAAAACTGTTTTTT	CASSIGGQGNEKLFF
TRBV5-8	TRBJ2-5	NA	NA	TGTGCCAGCGGGGGGGACAGGCGTGAGACCCAGTACTTC	CASGGDRRETQYF
TRBV4-2	TRBJ2-5	NA	NA	TGTGCCAGCAGCCAAGATAGACAGGCCGTGTATCCCCAGTACTTC	CASSQDRQAVYPQYF
TRBV5-1	TRBJ2-3	TRBD1	NA	TGCGCCAGCAGTCAAGGACAGGTTAGCACAGATACGCAGTATTTT	CASSQGQVSTDTQYF
TRBV24-1	TRBJ1-5	NA	NA	TGTGCCACTAGCGGGACCGGTAATCAGCCCCAGCATTTT	CATSGTGNQPQHF
TRBV19	TRBJ1-5	NA	NA	TGTGCCAGTAGTATTAGTTTAACGGATCAGCCCCAGCATTTT	CASSISLTDQPQHF
TRBV7-2	TRBJ2-2	NA	few	TGTGCCAGCAGCTTAGCCAGCGAACGGTCCGGGGAGCTGTTTTTT	CASSLASERSGELFF
TRBV2	TRBJ2-7	NA	NA	TGTGCCAGCAGTGCTCACTTATGGACAGATAGCTCCTACGAGCAGTACTTC	CASSAHLWTDSSYEQYF
TRBV7-2	TRBJ2-7	TRBD2	NA	TGTGCCAGCAGCTTAGCCCACTCTAGCGGGTATAGCTCCTACGAGCAGTACTTC	CASSLAHSSGYSSYEQYF